This T cell receptor beta chain was recovered during a study of technical replicates of blood from a handful of donors. CDR3 length: 15 residues. Trimming removed 0 bases at V and 5 bases at J, with 13 bases between. Per germline, CDR1 SGHTA and CDR2 FQGTGA. Generated by immunoSEQ multiplex PCR, the TCRdb table keeps only in-frame clones and is missing some. This table has approximately 70,000 clones, roughly 92% appearing once. The sample comprised PBMCs. This clonotype was sampled from a human donor in good health. Some clones in this sample may be carry-over from other donors' samples. The rearrangement uses TRBV7-3 and TRBJ2-5, with a possible D match to TRBD2 (7 bases). This CDR3 is CASSLTGGRLETQYF. The DNA of the CDR3 is TGTGCCAGCAGCTTAACGGGGGGGCGGTTGGAGACCCAGTACTTC.